This T cell receptor beta chain comes out of a study of OX40 agonist ivuxolimab in advanced cancers. Study-wide findings and caveats: The work left the antigen specificity of expanded peripheral T cells undetermined. Clonal expansion was seen in CD4+ and CD8+ blood T cells by week 6 at 0.1 to 3.0 mg/kg.

Remarks on this clone: Its antigen is unknown.

Here immunoSEQ multiplex PCR was the method, and the copy in TCRdb shows in-frame clones only, minus some. This table has about 70,000 clones, approximately 81% appearing once. Germline V CDR1 and CDR2: LGHNT, FRNRAP. V dropped 6 bases and J dropped 9; count of bases not matched to a gene: 7. This CDR3 is 13 amino acids long. The sequencing used CD4+ or CD8+ T cells sorted from blood, collected in a trial of the OX40 agonist ivuxolimab. The chain joins TRBV12-5 to TRBJ2-1; 8 bases line up with TRBD2. The receptor was derived from an adult with an advanced solid tumor such as melanoma, head and neck, liver or kidney cancer. The CDR3 DNA is TGTGCTAGTGGCAATAGCGGGGCGGCTGAGCAGTTCTTC. It encodes CASGNSGAAEQFF.